The rows below give T cell receptor beta chains drawn from one sample of a study of cytomegalovirus exposure and HLA in healthy donors. This table comes from immunoSEQ multiplex PCR, and its TCRdb copy is limited to in-frame clones, with some not included. The sample has 67,000 or so clones, approximately 93% seen once. Sequenced: PBMCs. These receptors came from a man between 18 and 35 years old in good health and CMV-seropositive. CDR3s include the opening cysteine and the closing phenylalanine or tryptophan. D genes are given only for firm matches. Expanded clones get a size class; other rows say once, few or many, or leave the size out.

v_gene	j_gene	abundance	d_gene	CDR3nt	CDR3aa
TRBV19	TRBJ2-7	.	TRBD1	TGTGCCAGTAGCCCTACAGGGGGCCGGGGATACGAGCAGTACTTC	CASSPTGGRGYEQYF
TRBV6-5	TRBJ2-5	.	.	TGTGCCAGCAGACAGAACAGGGATCAAGAGACCCAGTACTTC	CASRQNRDQETQYF
TRBV5-3	TRBJ2-6	once	TRBD1	TGTGCCAGAAGCCCCGGGACAGGGTTTATTGGGGCCAACGTCCTGACTTTC	CARSPGTGFIGANVLTF
TRBV5-1	TRBJ2-5	.	TRBD2	TGCGCCAGCAGACTAGCGGTTAATCAAGAGACCCAGTACTTC	CASRLAVNQETQYF
TRBV15	TRBJ1-1	.	.	TGTGCCACCAGCGGGGGACTGGGACGGAACACTGAAGCTTTCTTT	CATSGGLGRNTEAFF
TRBV4-1	TRBJ2-3	.	.	TGCGCCAGCAGTGCCTTATATAGCGGCAGCACAGATACGCAGTATTTT	CASSALYSGSTDTQYF
TRBV5-1	TRBJ2-5	once	.	TGCGCCAGCAGCATTGACTTGTCGAAAGAGACCCAGTACTTC	CASSIDLSKETQYF
TRBV5-4	TRBJ2-7	.	.	TGTGCCAGCAGCTTGAAGGGGGCTAGCGTCGAGCAGTACTTC	CASSLKGASVEQYF
TRBV7-2	TRBJ1-2	.	TRBD1	TGTGCCAGCAGCTCCTGGGACAGGGGGCTGGGGGGCTACACCTTC	CASSSWDRGLGGYTF
TRBV27	TRBJ2-3	.	TRBD2	TGTGCCAGCAGTTTAGTCGGGGGGGCCGAAACAGATACGCAGTATTTT	CASSLVGGAETDTQYF
TRBV19	TRBJ1-5	.	.	TGTGCCAGTAGTCCGCGCCCATTAGGCAATCAGCCCCAGCATTTT	CASSPRPLGNQPQHF
TRBV7-8	TRBJ2-5	.	TRBD2	TGTGCCAGCAGCCCCCGGACTAGCCGAGTGGAGACCCAGTACTTC	CASSPRTSRVETQYF
TRBV9	TRBJ1-2	.	TRBD1	TGTGCCAGCAGCCTCGGGACAGGGGGAATCTATGGCTACACCTTC	CASSLGTGGIYGYTF
TRBV6-5	TRBJ1-5	.	.	TGTGCCAGCAGCCTTACAGGAGGGAGTCAGCCCCAGCATTTT	CASSLTGGSQPQHF
TRBV15	TRBJ2-3	once	.	TGTGCCACCAGCACCCGAGGCACAGATACGCAGTATTTT	CATSTRGTDTQYF
TRBV27	TRBJ2-7	.	TRBD2	TGTGCCAGCAGTGATCTAGCGGGAGTTACCTACGAGCAGTACTTC	CASSDLAGVTYEQYF
TRBV5-1	TRBJ2-1	once	TRBD2	TGCGCCAGCAGCTTGGAGGGAGGGCCTTGGGATGAGCAGTTCTTC	CASSLEGGPWDEQFF
TRBV7-9	TRBJ1-2	.	.	TGTGCCAGCAGCAAGGACGGGGTTGGCTACACCTTC	CASSKDGVGYTF
TRBV6-1	TRBJ2-3	.	TRBD2	TGTGCCAGCACCCCTAGCGGGAGTCTTTATTTT	CASTPSGSLYF
TRBV4-1	TRBJ1-5	.	.	TGCGCCAGCAGCCACGCCCTGGAAGGGGGACGGCAGCCCCAGCATTTT	CASSHALEGGRQPQHF
TRBV5-1	TRBJ2-2	.	.	TGCGCCAGCGCGGATTTGACCGGGGAGCTGTTTTTT	CASADLTGELFF
TRBV4-1	TRBJ2-7	.	.	TGCGCCAGCAGCCATTTCCTAGCCACCTACGAGCAGTACTTC	CASSHFLATYEQYF